This entry is about one T cell receptor beta chain. Other DNA sequences in this specimen translate into the identical CDR3. This CDR3 contains 15 residues. J was trimmed by 1 base and V by 2 bases; bases with no gene match: 1. Per germline, CDR1 SGHRS and CDR2 YFSETQ. The data were obtained in a study of blood T cell repertoires in COVID-19. As handled by the study authors: Amplification from reference gene primers served as the basis for estimated nucleated cell counts. Only in-frame clones appear in the TCRdb table, and some are missing; sequencing was by immunoSEQ multiplex PCR. The V and J calls and the clone size are those of that table, but D and trimming were determined from the DNA. The repertoire has about 250,000 clones, approximately 85% of them found once; the top ten carry 3.5% to 5.5%. Cohort assignment relied on participant-reported clinical history.

The chain recombines TRBV5-1 with TRBJ2-1; 9 nucleotides align to TRBD2. This clonotype was sampled from a woman aged 25-40 years who had recovered from COVID-19. Source material: PBMCs or T cells enriched from blood (not recorded which). The CDR3 reads CASSFLAGSYNEQFF. The CDR3 DNA sequence: TGCGCCAGCAGCTTCCTAGCGGGGTCCTACAATGAGCAGTTCTTC.